This T cell receptor (beta chain) was found in a study of Ad26.COV2.S vaccination and SARS-CoV-2 variants. In the study overall: Donor got 5x10^10 or 1x10^11 viral particles of Ad26.COV2.S.

Germline lookup yields CDR1 SGHDN and CDR2 FVKESK. Trimming removed 2 bases from V and 5 bases from J, with 18 bases in between. The CDR3 has 16 amino acids. Sequencing was performed with immunoSEQ multiplex PCR; in TCRdb, only in-frame clones are kept and a portion is missing. This sample has hundreds of thousands of clones, with around 90% found just once. Treatment noted: some 19 received Ad26.COV2.S at low or high dose, single or two shots; roughly five received placebo; per-sample allocation not given. The samples were gathered on day 63 after the first injection of vaccine or placebo. Whoever gave the sample was an adult aged 18-55 years in Boston. Regarding this clone: Its antigen is not known.

General study points: Responses of T cells in total may have been underestimated by the TCR breadth and depth analyses.

This chain uses TRBV14 with TRBJ1-1; TRBD1 is a possible D gene (5 bases). This TCR was recovered from a person aged 18-60 years who received the Ad26.COV2.S COVID-19 vaccine or a placebo. The material was peripheral blood, obtained in a trial of Ad26.COV2.S vaccine versus placebo. The CDR3 region has the DNA TGTGCCAGCAGCCAAAGACTCACAGGTTTCAGGACTGAAGCTTTCTTT. Its protein product is CASSQRLTGFRTEAFF.